These 7 T cell receptor beta chains were all obtained from the same sample, sequenced in a study of cytomegalovirus exposure and HLA in healthy donors. The primer mix had 60 Vbeta and 13 Jbeta primers. Repertoires were generated with immunoSEQ multiplex PCR, while TCRdb's copy carries only in-frame clones and drops some. Of about 69,000 clones listed, about 76% are singletons. Sequencing was performed on PBMCs. These receptors were taken from a young man in good health and CMV-seronegative.

The rearrangement joins TRBV28 to TRBJ2-5, with TRBD2 as a possible D gene (7 bases). CDR1 is MDHEN, CDR2 SYDVKM, per germline. This CDR3 comprises 15 residues. V was shortened by 5 bases and J by 5 bases, with 18 bases between the two germline ends. The CDR3 bases are TGTGCCAGCAGTCTACCTGGGGAGGGGGAGGAGACCCAGTACTTC. This encodes CASSLPGEGEETQYF.

The V call is TRBV9, the J call TRBJ2-3; TRBD1 matches 7 bases. V lost 4 bases to trimming and J lost 4 bases; unmatched junction nucleotides: 6. Germline V gene lookup returns CDR1 SGDLS and CDR2 YYNGEE. This CDR3 region has 14 residues. In nucleotides, the CDR3 is TGTGCCAGCAGCTTGAAGACAGGGCCAGATACGCAGTATTTT. It translates to CASSLKTGPDTQYF. Using reference TRBV9 and TRBJ2-3 for the parts outside the CDR3, the full variable domain is DSGVTQTPKHLITATGQRVTLRCSPRSGDLSVYWYQQSLDQGLQFLIQYYNGEERAKGNILERFSAQQFPDLHSELNLSSLELGDSALYFCASSLKTGPDTQYFGPGTRLTVL.

The V gene is TRBV2, the J gene TRBJ2-7, with D possibly matching TRBD1 (6 bases). V was shortened by 3 bases and J by 2 bases, with 17 bases between the two germline ends. The CDR3 runs to 16 residues. CDR1 and CDR2 (germline): SNHLY, FYNNEI. The chain's CDR3 is CASSDPYRAETYEQYV. The CDR3 DNA follows: TGTGCCAGCAGTGATCCATACAGGGCGGAAACCTACGAGCAGTACGTC.

The V call is TRBV10-3, the J call TRBJ1-2; TRBD1 might be the D (6 bases). The CDR3 totals 16 residues. Trimming cost V 3 bases and J 6 bases, with 20 bases left between them. From germline, CDR1 is ENHRY and CDR2 SYGVKD. The CDR3 DNA follows: TGTGCCATCAGTGACCTGACAGGTGGGGGAGCTGATGGCTACACCTTC. Translation gives CAISDLTGGGADGYTF.

This clone was found once. V usage is TRBV5-1 and J usage is TRBJ1-2, with D perhaps TRBD1 (5 bases). CDR3 size: 14 residues. Germline V CDR1 and CDR2: SGHRS, YFSETQ. Trimming removed 2 bases from V and 8 bases from J, with 16 bases in between. The CDR3 reads CASSLLVGEGGYTF. In DNA form, the CDR3 reads TGCGCCAGCAGCTTATTAGTAGGGGAAGGCGGCTACACCTTC.

This chain links TRBV10-3 with TRBJ2-1; D might be TRBD1 (6 bases). The CDR3 sequence is 15 residues long. Germline loops: CDR1 ENHRY, CDR2 SYGVKD. Between the trimmed V and J ends, which lost 1 base and 8 bases, there was a span of 15 bases. As DNA, the CDR3 is TGTGCCATCAGTGAGTGGGGGACACAGGCCGATGAGCAGTTCTTC. This gives the protein CAISEWGTQADEQFF.

V usage is TRBV19 and J usage is TRBJ2-3; 8 positions agree with TRBD2. There are 18 residues in the CDR3. CDR1 LNHDA and CDR2 SQIVND come from the germline V gene (reference sequence). Losses at the gene ends were 5 bases for V and 2 bases for J; bases not matched to a gene: 15. The DNA for the CDR3 is TGTGCCAGTAGTTCCGTGGCCGGCGGCGGGGGGTACACAGATACGCAGTATTTT. This sequence encodes CASSSVAGGGGYTDTQYF.